Below, 11 T cell receptor beta chains from the same sample are listed, as sequenced in a study of cytomegalovirus exposure and HLA in healthy donors. PCR amplification relied on 60 Vbeta primers (plus 13 Jbeta primers). The protocol was immunoSEQ multiplex PCR, while the TCRdb copy is restricted to in-frame clones and leaves out a portion. The profile shows about 98,000 clones, about 80% of them singletons. The sequencing sample was made of PBMCs. These receptors all come from a man younger than 35 in good health and CMV-seropositive.

The V call is TRBV30, the J call TRBJ1-4; D may be TRBD1 (6 bases). Per the germline V gene, CDR1 is GTSNPN and CDR2 is SVGIG (reference sequence). The CDR3 runs to 16 residues. V was pared by 8 bases and J by 0 bases, with 19 bases between. Here the CDR3 reads CATILQGTATNEKLFF. In DNA form, the CDR3 reads TGTGCCACAATATTGCAGGGGACGGCAACTAATGAAAAACTGTTTTTT.

A note on this clone: Different DNA sequences within this sample yield the same CDR3. J is TRBJ1-2 and V is TRBV29-1; D remains ambiguous. This CDR3 has 11 amino acids. The V and J ends lost 0 bases and 5 bases respectively, with 4 bases between them. The germline CDR1 and CDR2 sequences are SQVTM and ANQGSEA. The CDR3 loop reads CSVEDRYGYTF. The CDR3 DNA is TGCAGCGTTGAAGACCGGTATGGCTACACCTTC.

For this clone: An end of the junction differs from the germline gene, which may be a read error. V is TRBV6-5 and J is TRBJ1-1; 8 nucleotides agree with TRBD1. The CDR3 sequence is 10 residues long. Germline V lookup: CDR1 MNHEY, CDR2 SVGAGI. The CDR3 sequence is CASSLQGTGF. CDR3 bases: TGTGCCAGCAGTCTCCAAGGGACAGGCTTT.

This chain joins TRBV5-1 and TRBJ1-1; D may be TRBD1 (5 bases). This CDR3 contains 11 residues. Trimming removed 2 bases at V and 6 bases at J, with 5 bases between. Germline values: CDR1 SGHRS, CDR2 YFSETQ. The chain's CDR3 is CASSLGAEAFF. The DNA for the CDR3 is TGCGCCAGCAGCTTAGGGGCTGAAGCTTTCTTT.

This chain connects TRBV19 to TRBJ2-3; D is perhaps TRBD1 (6 bases). The CDR3 has 14 amino acids. Germline V gene lookup returns CDR1 LNHDA and CDR2 SQIVND (reference sequence). V lost 2 bases to trimming and J lost 3 bases, with 9 bases between them. The CDR3 spells CASSISQGTDTQYF. CDR3 DNA: TGTGCCAGTAGTATATCCCAGGGGACAGATACGCAGTATTTT. Filled out from reference TRBV19 and TRBJ2-3, the complete variable domain reads DGGITQSPKYLFRKEGQNVTLSCEQNLNHDAMYWYRQDPGQGLRLIYYSQIVNDFQKGDIAEGYSVSREKKESFPLTVTSAQKNPTAFYLCASSISQGTDTQYFGPGTRLTVL.

The V and J genes are TRBV6-1 and TRBJ1-5; D may be TRBD1 (6 bases). The germline V and J ends were trimmed by 5 bases and 5 bases, with 16 bases remaining between them. The V gene's germline CDR1 is MNHNS and CDR2 SASEGT. The length of the CDR3 is 15 residues. CDR3 region: CASSPDPTGYQPQHF. In nucleotides, the CDR3 is TGTGCCAGCAGTCCCGACCCGACAGGCTATCAGCCCCAGCATTTT.

The J gene is TRBJ2-5, the V gene TRBV7-6, with D possibly matching TRBD2 (5 bases). Per the germline V gene, CDR1 is SGHVS and CDR2 is FNYEAQ. Trimming cost V 5 bases and J 5 bases, with 12 bases left between them. The CDR3 loop spans 13 amino acids. The CDR3 is CASSPLERETQYF. The CDR3 bases are TGTGCCAGCAGCCCACTAGAGAGGGAGACCCAGTACTTC.

The chain recombines TRBV7-9 with TRBJ2-7; TRBD1 aligns across 7 bases. Germline V CDR1 and CDR2: SEHNR, FQNEAQ (reference sequence). Trimming cost V 1 base and J 3 bases; bases outside gene matches: 3. This CDR3 is built from 14 residues. CDR3 nucleotide sequence: TGTGCCAGCAGCTTAGGGGACAGAGTCTACGAGCAGTACTTC. Translating gives CASSLGDRVYEQYF.

The genes are TRBV4-1 and TRBJ2-7, with TRBD2 identical over 8 bases. This CDR3 is built from 17 residues. Per the germline V gene, CDR1 is MGHRA and CDR2 is YSYEKL. The V gene end was trimmed by 1 base and the J gene end by 2 bases; junction bases not matched to a gene: 10. CDR3 in DNA: TGCGCCAGCAGCCAAGGTTCCGGGACTAGTTTTCCCTACGAGCAGTACTTC. Protein product: CASSQGSGTSFPYEQYF.

V and J are TRBV4-1 and TRBJ1-4; D unclear. The CDR3 totals 14 residues. In germline, CDR1 is MGHRA, CDR2 YSYEKL. Trimming cost V 1 base and J 4 bases, with 7 bases left between them. The CDR3 sequence: CASSQATVNEKLFF. CDR3 sequence (DNA): TGCGCCAGCAGCCAAGCGACTGTTAATGAAAAACTGTTTTTT.

This clone was found a few times. DNA of the CDR3: TGCGCCAGCAGCCCGCGCCAATCCGTCGACAATGAGCAGTTCTTC. Protein: CASSPRQSVDNEQFF. The chain carries TRBV4-1 and TRBJ2-1; D uncertain. The CDR3 length is 15 residues. CDR1 MGHRA and CDR2 YSYEKL come from the germline V gene. V lost 4 bases and J lost 5, with 15 bases in between.